The entry below gives a single TCR beta chain sequence along with its context. Antigen specificity is unknown. Sequencing was performed with immunoSEQ multiplex PCR; in TCRdb, only in-frame clones are kept and a portion is missing. This sample has about 36,000 clones, with just under 85% found just once. This sample is drawn from a study of CD4 T cells in relation to SARS-CoV-2 and coronaviruses. The TCR sequence derives from an adult with COVID-19. Sequenced material: naive CD4+ T cells from PBMCs, cultured in vitro. Subset of the sample: naive CD4+ T cells isolated by negative enrichment.

The CDR3 here is CAWSRQNLGDEQYF. The CDR3 nucleotides are TGTGCCTGGAGCAGGCAAAACCTGGGGGACGAGCAGTACTTC. The chain employs TRBV30 and TRBJ2-7; TRBD1 or TRBD2 may be the D gene (5 bases each). Trimming removed 3 bases from V and 5 bases from J, with 17 bases in between. There are 14 residues in the CDR3. Germline assignment: CDR1 GTSNPN and CDR2 SVGIG (reference sequence). Full variable domain (outside the CDR3, taken from reference TRBV30 and TRBJ2-7): SQTIHQWPATLVQPVGSPLSLECTVEGTSNPNLYWYRQAAGRGLQLLFYSVGIGQISSEVPQNLSASRPQDRQFILSSKKLLLSDSGFYLCAWSRQNLGDEQYFGPGTRLTVT.